This T cell receptor (beta chain) was sequenced for a study of blood T cell repertoires in COVID-19. Study summary: Acute and convalescent COVID-19 samples came from the United States, Italy and Spain. In each case, the material was cDNA or gDNA derived from T cells, B-cell-depleted T cells, or PBMCs.

Germline V gives CDR1 MNHEY, CDR2 SVGEGT. The CDR3 spans 19 residues. Losses at the gene ends were 2 bases for V and 2 bases for J; bases not matched to a gene: 11. Original methodology: Reference gene primer amplification gave nucleated cell count estimates. Libraries were prepared by immunoSEQ multiplex PCR; TCRdb keeps only in-frame clonotypes and omits some of them. Clonal size and the V and J genes are those of that table, whereas D and trimming came from the DNA. The profile shows under 200,000 clones, 86% of them singletons. V usage is TRBV6-2 or TRBV6-3 and J usage is TRBJ2-2; TRBD2 matches at 10 bases. The source material was peripheral blood. The TCR was taken from a woman in her seventies with acute or convalescent COVID-19. The CDR3 sequence is CASSYAEQRGGPNTGELFF. The CDR3 DNA reads TGTGCCAGCAGTTACGCGGAGCAGCGGGGGGGCCCCAACACCGGGGAGCTGTTTTTT.